One and the same sample provided the 18 T cell receptor beta chains below, sequenced in a study of CD8+ T cells in alopecia areata. RNA extraction and reverse transcription yielded cDNA as sequencing template. Here immunoSEQ multiplex PCR was the method, and the copy in TCRdb shows in-frame clones only, minus some. The sample shows around 100,000 clones, no singletons; the ten largest hold around 20%. The specimen was lesional skin. Receptors originate from a C3H/HeJ mouse with alopecia areata. Mice of this strain are of MHC haplotype H2-k.

This clone has only a few counts. These gene names are mouse names. The observed sequence ends 4 residues before the CDR3 terminus, with the missing tail filled in from the germline J gene. This chain joins TRBV19 and TRBJ1-2, with TRBD1 matching over 8 bases. CDR3 length: 14 residues. After removal of 5 bases from V and 4 bases from J, the junction contained 7 bases not matched to a gene. Germline lookup yields CDR1 FNHDT and CDR2 SITEND (reference sequence). The covered CDR3 bases are TGTGCCAGCAGCCCTTCCGGACAGGGCTCC. It is translated as CASSPSGQGS. The whole CDR3 sequence is CASSPSGQGSDYTF. Based on the CDR3 plus reference TRBV19 and TRBJ1-2, the full variable domain is GGIITQTPKFLIGQEGQKLTLKCQQNFNHDTMYWYRQDSGKGLRLIYYSITENDLQKGDLSEGYDASREKKSSFSLTVTSAQKNEMAVFLCASSPSGQGSDYTFGSGTRLLVI.

This clone was counted between two and nine times. The gene names given are mouse names. The missing CDR3 end, 4 residues past where the read stops, is filled in from the germline J gene. The chain links TRBV13-3 to TRBJ1-4, with D uncertain. Germline-derived CDR1 and CDR2 are NNHDY and SYVADS. This CDR3 region has 15 residues. The V gene lost 0 bases and the J gene lost 2 bases, with 8 bases spanning the gap. The CDR3 sequence: CASSDASRSNERLFF. The CDR3 DNA, read in part, is TGTGCCAGCAGTGATGCTTCCAGATCCAACGAA.

Comments on this clone: Compared with germline, one end of the junction differs, possibly owing to a read error. Each gene name is a mouse one. The sequence runs out 4 residues before the end of the CDR3; the remainder is reconstructed from the germline J gene. The rearrangement links TRBV13-3 to TRBJ2-4, with TRBD2 matching over 12 bases. The germline V gene encodes CDR1 NNHDY and CDR2 SYVADS. This CDR3 is 17 amino acids long. CDR3 bases read: TGTGCCAGCAGTGCCGCAGGGACTGGGGGGAGTCACAAC. The encoded protein is CASSAAGTGGSHN. The full-length CDR3 reads as CASSAAGTGGSHNTLYF.

This clone was counted a few times. Germline and genes: mouse. The observed sequence ends 4 residues before the CDR3 terminus, with the missing tail filled in from the germline J gene. This chain links TRBV17 with TRBJ2-2, with D perhaps matching TRBD1 (5 bases). This CDR3 has 16 amino acids. The V gene lost 2 bases and the J gene lost 0 bases, with 10 bases spanning the gap. Per the germline V gene, CDR1 is MNHDT and CDR2 is YYDKIL. The part of the CDR3 DNA that was read is TGTGCTAGCAGTAGAACCCCGACAGCAAACACCGGG. The encoded protein is CASSRTPTANTG. The complete CDR3 protein is CASSRTPTANTGQLYF.

To note about this clone: Gene names follow the mouse nomenclature. With the read ending 4 residues before the CDR3 end, the germline J gene is used to fill in that end. The V gene is TRBV13-3, the J gene TRBJ2-1; D perhaps matches TRBD2 (7 bases). Germline assignment: CDR1 NNHDY and CDR2 SYVADS. V lost 1 base to trimming and J lost 3 bases, with 11 bases between them. The CDR3 is 15 residues long. The CDR3 DNA, read in part, is TGTGCCAGCAGTGATATAGGGGGGGTCTATGCT. It is translated as CASSDIGGVYA. The whole CDR3 region reads CASSDIGGVYAEQFF.

In this sample, this clone turned up a few times. Germline and genes: mouse. Read sequence stops 4 residues before the CDR3 end, and the germline J gene provides the missing end. The gene calls are TRBV13-3 and TRBJ2-5; tentatively, D is TRBD2 (7 bases). CDR3 length equals 14 residues. Germline values: CDR1 NNHDY, CDR2 SYVADS. The chain's CDR3 is CASSARGAGDTQYF. CDR3 DNA, as far as it was read: TGTGCCAGCAGCGCCCGGGGGGCTGGAGAC.

This clone was seen at least ten times. Gene and germline names: mouse. The read falls 4 residues short of the CDR3 end, and the missing part is taken from the germline J gene. V and J are TRBV13-3 and TRBJ1-1; 10 positions agree with TRBD1. The CDR3 consists of 14 residues. From germline, CDR1 is NNHDY and CDR2 SYVADS. The CDR3 sequence: CASSGDRGRAEVFF. The DNA read from the CDR3 is TGTGCCAGCAGTGGGGACAGGGGAAGGGCA.

This clone appeared a few times. The gene names given are mouse names. The CDR3 end falls 4 residues outside the read, so it is completed with the germline J gene. V gene TRBV16 combines with J gene TRBJ2-7; 8 bases are a match to TRBD2. CDR3 length: 15 residues. CDR1 and CDR2 from the germline V gene are SGHSA and FRNQAP. V shed 3 bases, J shed 0 bases, and the junction held 4 bases outside the gene matches. The sequenced CDR3 bases are TGTGCAAGCAGCTTCGGGGGGGCGAGCTCCTAT. Encoded protein: CASSFGGASSY. The CDR3 as a whole reads CASSFGGASSYEQYF.

Of note for this clone: Gene names are mouse gene names. The CDR3 end lies 4 residues beyond the end of the read and is filled in from the germline J gene. V is TRBV31 and J is TRBJ2-3, with TRBD1 matching 11 bases. Germline assignment: CDR1 GKSSPN and CDR2 SITVG. With 3 bases clipped from V and 2 bases from J, the junction kept 4 bases outside the gene matches. The CDR3 contains 15 residues. The CDR3 DNA, read in part, is TGTGCCTGGAGCCGGGGACAGGGGGTTGCAGAA. It codes for CAWSRGQGVAE. The entire CDR3 protein reads CAWSRGQGVAETLYF.

Notes on this clone: The gene symbols are mouse symbols. The sequenced part of the CDR3 DNA is TGTGCCAGCAGTATATTGGACAGGGGTGCAGAA. This codes for CASSILDRGAE. The complete CDR3 protein is CASSILDRGAETLYF. The J gene is TRBJ2-3, the V gene TRBV19; the match to TRBD1 covers 8 bases. The CDR3 end lies 4 residues beyond the end of the read and is filled in from the germline J gene. The CDR3 is 15 residues long. Germline V gene lookup returns CDR1 FNHDT and CDR2 SITEND (reference sequence). V trimming: 1 base; J trimming: 1 base; junction bases outside the gene matches: 2.

This clone came up a few times. Gene names and germline refer to mouse. The read halts 4 residues ahead of the CDR3 end, with the missing end drawn from the germline J gene. This rearrangement joins TRBV13-1 to TRBJ2-1; 8 nucleotides align to TRBD2. Germline-derived CDR1 and CDR2 are NSHNY and SYGAGN. This CDR3 has 15 residues. V lost 5 bases to trimming and J lost 1 base; unmatched junction nucleotides: 5. CDR3 bases read: TGTGCCAGCAGCCCAGCTGGGGGGAACTATGCT. Protein: CASSPAGGNYA. The entire CDR3 is CASSPAGGNYAEQFF.

This clone was recorded a few times. The listed genes are named as in mouse. Read coverage stops 4 residues before the CDR3 terminus; the germline J gene supplies the remainder. The V gene is TRBV13-2, the J gene TRBJ2-4; D perhaps matches TRBD2 (6 bases). The germline gives CDR1 NNHNN, CDR2 SYGAGS (reference sequence). This CDR3 comprises 13 residues. Partial CDR3 DNA: TGTGCCAGCGGTGGGGGACTATCAAAC. This sequence encodes CASGGGLSN. The full CDR3 protein is CASGGGLSNTLYF.

This clone was counted only a few times. Mouse names are used for the genes. Read data end 4 residues before the CDR3 end; the end is taken from the germline J gene. The V call is TRBV19, the J call TRBJ1-1; 7 bases agree with TRBD1. Germline V CDR1 and CDR2: FNHDT, SITEND (reference sequence). CDR3 size: 14 residues. The V segment lost 5 bases and the J segment 0 bases; nucleotides outside the gene matches: 4. This CDR3 reads CASSGQAANTEVFF. The DNA read from the CDR3 is TGTGCCAGCAGCGGACAGGCCGCAAACACA. The full variable domain, its missing parts supplied by reference TRBV19 and TRBJ1-1, is GGIITQTPKFLIGQEGQKLTLKCQQNFNHDTMYWYRQDSGKGLRLIYYSITENDLQKGDLSEGYDASREKKSSFSLTVTSAQKNEMAVFLCASSGQAANTEVFFGKGTRLTVV.

The sample holds a few counts of this clone. The listed genes are named as in mouse. The read gets to within 4 residues of the CDR3 end, and the germline J gene fills in the rest. V is TRBV13-2 and J is TRBJ2-7; 10 nucleotides agree with TRBD2. CDR1 and CDR2 from the germline V gene are NNHNN and SYGAGS (reference sequence). This CDR3 contains 16 residues. V was clipped by 0 bases and J by 0 bases; unmatched bases: 3. CDR3 bases read: TGTGCCAGCGGTGATGCTGACTGGGGGGACTCCTAT. Translated, it gives CASGDADWGDSY. The entire CDR3 is CASGDADWGDSYEQYF.

This clone was seen more than once but under ten times. Germline and genes: mouse. This chain's CDR3 is CTCSAARQTIYEQYF. CDR3 DNA (partial): TGCACCTGCAGTGCCGCCCGACAGACAATCTAT. The rearrangement links TRBV1 to TRBJ2-7, with D possibly matching TRBD1 (5 bases). The CDR3 end falls 4 residues outside the read, so it is completed with the germline J gene. V was clipped by 3 bases and J by 3 bases, with 15 bases between them. Germline CDR1 is NSQYPW and CDR2 is LRSPGD (reference sequence). CDR3 length equals 15 residues.

Notes on this clone: Gene names denote mouse genes. The sequenced CDR3 bases are TGTGCCAGCAGTATATGGGACAGGGGGGTCAACGAA. As protein: CASSIWDRGVNE. In full, the CDR3 reads CASSIWDRGVNERLFF. This chain joins TRBV19 and TRBJ1-4, with 11 positions matching TRBD1. Read sequence stops 4 residues before the CDR3 end, and the germline J gene provides the missing end. Germline V CDR1 and CDR2: FNHDT, SITEND (reference sequence). This CDR3 spans 16 amino acids. The V gene end was trimmed by 1 base and the J gene end by 4 bases; junction bases not matched to a gene: 3.

As regards this clone: Mouse gene names apply. The read ends 4 residues early relative to the CDR3; the germline J gene fills the gap. The chain couples TRBV1 to TRBJ1-4; D possibly corresponds to TRBD1 (5 bases). The CDR3 contains 13 residues. CDR1 is NSQYPW and CDR2 is LRSPGD in the germline V gene (reference sequence). Trimming stripped 7 bases from V and 5 bases from J, with 11 bases between. The CDR3 reads CTCTGHGNERLFF. The sequenced CDR3 bases are TGCACCTGCACCGGACACGGGAACGAA.

A few counts support this clone. Gene names are the mouse ones. The read stops 4 residues short of the end of the CDR3; the missing end is completed from the germline J gene. The J gene is TRBJ2-2, the V gene TRBV19, with a possible D match to TRBD1 (6 bases). CDR1 FNHDT and CDR2 SITEND come from the germline V gene (reference sequence). The CDR3 runs to 14 residues. Trimming shortened V by 2 bases and J by 4 bases, and 9 bases separated the two germline ends. CDR3: CASSIRGGTGQLYF. The CDR3 DNA, read in part, is TGTGCCAGCAGTATCAGGGGAGGCACCGGG.